The clone carrying this TCR beta chain was counted ten times or more. V was shortened by 2 bases and J by 8 bases, with 13 bases between the two germline ends. There are 14 residues in the CDR3. Germline CDR1 is SGHRS and CDR2 is YFSETQ. From the RT-PCR reads, TCRdb called clonotypes with MiXCR, one entry per CDR3 protein. The sample holds 87,000 or so distinct CDR3 sequences, approximately 5.2% seen once. The sample belongs to a study of patients and donors after allogeneic stem cell transplantation. The clonotype originates from a human donor who was either an allogeneic HSCT recipient or a stem cell or donor lymphocyte infusion donor (not recorded which). It is not recorded whose cells these are; they may come from a transplant donor. The chain uses TRBV5-1 and TRBJ1-4; D possibly corresponds to TRBD1 (5 bases). The sequenced sample was blood, either unsorted or a sorted T cell fraction (not recorded which). This CDR3 reads CASSFGQGDEKLFF. CDR3 DNA sequence: TGCGCCAGCAGCTTTGGGCAGGGCGACGAAAAACTGTTTTTT.